This section outlines one T cell receptor beta chain sequence together with its context. This entry belongs to a study of blood T cell repertoires in COVID-19. Study background: Sample material is recorded as cDNA or gDNA derived from T cells, B-cell-depleted T cells, or PBMCs.

The protocol was immunoSEQ multiplex PCR, while the TCRdb copy is restricted to in-frame clones and leaves out a portion. Among about 190,000 clones, 75% to 95% were seen once, and the ten largest hold approximately 0.5%. V lost 2 bases and J lost 11, with 12 bases in between. This CDR3 spans 13 amino acids. CDR1 and CDR2 from the germline V gene are SEHNR and FQNEAQ (reference sequence). This sequence joins TRBV7-9 and TRBJ1-4; possible D gene TRBD1, 6 bases. Sequenced: peripheral blood. The clonotype comes from a man in his fifties or sixties with acute or convalescent COVID-19. This chain's CDR3 is CASSLTGLGKLFF. For the CDR3, the DNA is TGTGCCAGCAGCTTAACAGGGTTGGGGAAACTGTTTTTT.